This TCR beta chain was sequenced in a study of shared clonotypes between healthy human individuals. This table comes from immunoSEQ multiplex PCR, and its TCRdb copy is limited to in-frame clones, with some not included. The table shows roughly 2 million clones, with 85% to 95% occurring only once. This TCR was sampled from a man younger than 35 in good health. The sequenced material came from naive CD4+ T cells sorted from blood. Stated subset: CD45RA+ positively selected.

CDR3 sequence reads: CAWSAGDRGFLAKNIQYF. For the CDR3, the DNA is TGTGCCTGGAGTGCCGGAGACAGGGGTTTTCTGGCCAAAAACATTCAGTACTTC. The chain recombines TRBV30 with TRBJ2-4, with 8 bases that match TRBD1. V lost 1 base to trimming and J lost 1 base; unmatched junction nucleotides: 12. The germline V gene encodes CDR1 GTSNPN and CDR2 SVGIG (reference sequence). This CDR3 comprises 18 residues.